This T cell receptor (beta chain) was obtained from a study of cytomegalovirus exposure and HLA in healthy donors. V was pared by 4 bases and J by 6 bases, with 9 bases between. CDR1 is LNHDA and CDR2 is SQIVND in the germline V gene (reference sequence). This CDR3 has 12 amino acids. General study points: Earlier analysis looked at TCR beta V segments, and most were productive about 90% or about 30% of the time.

The study ran its PCR with 60 Vbeta and 13 Jbeta primers. Per the original data handling: Among the unique TCR beta chains that a later analysis counted, some 73 million in all, 10 million to 13 million were shared. Repertoires were generated with immunoSEQ multiplex PCR, while TCRdb's copy carries only in-frame clones and drops some. V and J calls and clone size come straight from that table; D and trimming were deduced from the DNA. The sample carries about 170,000 clones, roughly 80% recorded once. A word on this clone: What it binds is unknown.

Sequencing was performed on PBMCs. The V and J genes are TRBV19 and TRBJ1-2; D unclear. This TCR came from a male donor in good health and CMV-seronegative. Here the CDR3 reads CASSSPSDGYTF. The CDR3 bases are TGTGCCAGTAGTAGCCCGTCAGATGGCTACACCTTC.